The TCR beta chain described here comes from a study of identical twins. Study conclusions and caveats: High-abundance cord blood beta clonotypes had fewer insertions; memory repertoires showed none.

The CDR3 consists of 14 residues. Germline values: CDR1 LGHNT, CDR2 FRNRAP. Trimming left V 1 base short and J 4 bases short, with 10 bases between. TCRdb re-analysed the 5' RACE reads in MiXCR, keeping a single row per CDR3 protein. In the table there are 1.5 million to 2 million distinct CDR3 sequences, around a third of which are singletons. On this clonotype itself: What it recognizes is unknown.

This sequence was found in a newborn girl in good health. The sample consisted of cord blood. The chain carries TRBV12-5 and TRBJ1-1; maybe TRBD1 (5 bases). Written as DNA, the CDR3 is TGTGCTAGTGGTTTGGCCGGGACTGCCACTGAAGCTTTCTTT. Its translation: CASGLAGTATEAFF.